The 22 T cell receptor beta chains below all came from one sample that was sequenced in a study of blood T cell repertoires in COVID-19. Using immunoSEQ multiplex PCR, the repertoire was profiled, and TCRdb retains in-frame clones only, with some absent. The sample includes 95,000 to 110,000 clones, 70% to 90% of them seen just once. The sample comprised peripheral blood. These receptor sequences come from a man aged 50 to 59 in a cohort sampled during active COVID-19.

The chain carries TRBV6-5 and TRBJ2-1; D is unclear. V was shortened by 8 bases and J by 5 bases, with 19 bases between the two germline ends. Germline CDR1 is MNHEY and CDR2 is SVGAGI. CDR3 length equals 15 residues. Here the CDR3 reads CASRSRVTPNNEQFF. DNA of the CDR3: TGTGCCAGCCGGAGTCGCGTGACTCCAAACAATGAGCAGTTCTTC.

The chain carries TRBV5-1 and TRBJ2-5; a weak D match, TRBD2 (7 bases). CDR3 length equals 15 residues. CDR1 is SGHRS and CDR2 is YFSETQ in the germline V gene. V lost 0 bases and J lost 5, with 14 bases in between. CDR3 protein: CASSLAGGREETQYF. The CDR3 nucleotides are TGCGCCAGCAGCTTGGCCGGGGGGCGCGAGGAGACCCAGTACTTC.

V usage is TRBV10-2 and J usage is TRBJ2-5, with D maybe TRBD1 (6 bases). From germline, CDR1 is WSHSY and CDR2 SAAADI. Between the trimmed V and J ends, which lost 5 bases and 0 bases, there was a span of 10 bases. CDR3 size: 14 residues. CDR3 DNA: TGCGCCAGCAGTCATCGACAGGACCAAGAGACCCAGTACTTC. Its protein is CASSHRQDQETQYF.

V usage is TRBV18 and J usage is TRBJ2-7; 7 bases match TRBD1. The CDR3 runs 13 residues. V was pared by 6 bases and J by 5 bases, with 7 bases of the junction left unmatched. The germline CDR1 and CDR2 sequences are KGHSH and LQKENI. The CDR3 is CASSPTGAHEQYV. CDR3 sequence (DNA): TGTGCCAGCTCTCCAACAGGGGCCCACGAGCAGTACGTC.

This chain links TRBV24-1 with TRBJ2-2; TRBD1 matches at 8 bases. V was pared by 3 bases and J by 2 bases, with 7 bases of the junction left unmatched. Looked up from germline, CDR1 is KGHDR and CDR2 is SFDVKD. The CDR3 is 17 residues long. CDR3 loop: CATSDTQGAKNTGELFF. CDR3 DNA sequence: TGTGCCACCAGTGATACCCAGGGGGCGAAAAACACCGGGGAGCTGTTTTTT.

V usage is TRBV7-9 and J usage is TRBJ1-2; tentative D call: TRBD1 (6 bases). The CDR3 loop spans 14 amino acids. V was trimmed by 5 bases and J by 4 bases, leaving 14 bases between them. The V gene's germline CDR1 is SEHNR and CDR2 FQNEAQ (reference sequence). The CDR3: CASSRTQGPYGYTF. The CDR3, as DNA: TGTGCCAGCAGCCGCACCCAGGGGCCCTATGGCTACACCTTC. The full variable domain, with the rest looked up from reference TRBV7-9 and TRBJ1-2, is DTGVSQNPRHKITKRGQNVTFRCDPISEHNRLYWYRQTLGQGPEFLTYFQNEAQLEKSRLLSDRFSAERPKGSFSTLEIQRTEQGDSAMYLCASSRTQGPYGYTFGSGTRLTVV.

The DNA of the CDR3 is TGTGCCAGTAAGCGGGGGACAGAGAACACCGGGGAGCTGTTTTTT. Protein: CASKRGTENTGELFF. The J gene is TRBJ2-2, the V gene TRBV19; D might be TRBD2 (8 bases). Germline-derived CDR1 and CDR2 are LNHDA and SQIVND (reference sequence). V lost 7 bases to trimming and J lost 1 base, with 13 bases between them. The CDR3 is 15 residues long.

The CDR3 reads CATPPGTGVNEQFF. The CDR3 DNA is TGTGCCACCCCCCCCGGGACAGGGGTCAATGAGCAGTTCTTC. The J gene is TRBJ2-1, the V gene TRBV4-2; 10 bases match TRBD1. Germline values: CDR1 LGHNA, CDR2 YNFKEQ. Trimming removed 10 bases from V and 6 bases from J; junction bases left unmatched: 9. The CDR3 consists of 14 residues.

The chain combines TRBV7-2 with TRBJ2-2; 8 nucleotides agree with TRBD1. CDR1 is SGHTA, CDR2 FQGNSA, per germline. This CDR3 region has 15 residues. V trimming: 1 base; J trimming: 6 bases; junction bases outside the gene matches: 4. CDR3 nucleotides: TGTGCCAGCAGCTTAGTGACAGGGGCCCCCGGGGAGCTGTTTTTT. Its translation is CASSLVTGAPGELFF.

The chain recombines TRBV28 with TRBJ2-3; no clear D. From germline, CDR1 is MDHEN and CDR2 SYDVKM. V was trimmed by 3 bases and J by 6 bases, leaving 13 bases between them. The CDR3 totals 14 residues. CDR3: CASSFPRGADTQYF. DNA for the CDR3: TGTGCCAGCAGTTTCCCCCGAGGAGCCGATACGCAGTATTTT.

This clone was counted only a few times. The chain has TRBV9 and TRBJ2-1, with D maybe TRBD2 (6 bases). Germline V gene data show CDR1 as SGDLS and CDR2 as YYNGEE. Trimming removed 0 bases from V and 9 bases from J, with 13 bases in between. This CDR3 spans 14 amino acids. The CDR3 DNA follows: TGTGCCAGCAGCGTAGGAATCTCTAGCGCTGAGCAGTTCTTC. Its protein product is CASSVGISSAEQFF.

This rearrangement joins TRBV15 to TRBJ1-5; D call uncertain. The CDR3 sequence is 16 residues long. The V end lost 2 bases, the J end lost 0 bases, and 11 bases lay between the germline ends. Germline V lookup: CDR1 LNHNV, CDR2 YYDKDF (reference sequence). In DNA, the CDR3 is TGTGCCACCAGCAGAACCCGGAGCCTTAGCAATCAGCCCCAGCATTTT. Encoded protein: CATSRTRSLSNQPQHF.

The rearrangement joins TRBV5-6 to TRBJ2-2; maybe TRBD2 (5 bases). V lost 1 base, J lost 5 bases, and 12 bases lay in between. Germline V gene lookup returns CDR1 SGHDT and CDR2 YYEEEE. This CDR3 contains 15 residues. CDR3 region: CASSLRRLDTGELFF. The CDR3 DNA follows: TGTGCCAGCAGCTTGAGGAGGTTGGATACCGGGGAGCTGTTTTTT.

The V gene is TRBV4-3, the J gene TRBJ2-2, with 9 bases that match TRBD1. Per the germline V gene, CDR1 is LGHNA and CDR2 is YSLEER. There are 16 residues in the CDR3. Losses at the gene ends were 4 bases for V and 6 bases for J; bases not matched to a gene: 9. This chain's CDR3 is CASSLAHGTGSGELFF. As DNA, the CDR3 is TGCGCCAGCAGCCTGGCCCACGGGACAGGGTCCGGGGAGCTGTTTTTT.

This sequence joins TRBV19 and TRBJ2-2; D not certain. CDR1 is LNHDA and CDR2 is SQIVND in the germline V gene (reference sequence). Trimming took off 3 bases at V and 6 bases at J, with 5 bases between the two ends. The CDR3 sequence is 12 residues long. The DNA of the CDR3 is TGTGCCAGTAGTATCCTAGCCGGGGAGCTGTTTTTT. The encoded protein is CASSILAGELFF.

This chain links TRBV7-3 with TRBJ2-1, with 11 bases aligning to TRBD2. With 6 bases clipped from V and 3 bases from J, the junction kept 4 bases outside the gene matches. Looked up from germline, CDR1 is SGHTA and CDR2 is FQGTGA. The CDR3 covers 15 residues. CDR3 loop: CASRLLAGDYNEQFF. CDR3 bases: TGTGCCAGCAGATTACTAGCGGGGGACTACAATGAGCAGTTCTTC. Based on the CDR3 plus reference TRBV7-3 and TRBJ2-1, the full variable domain is GAGVSQTPSNKVTEKGKYVELRCDPISGHTALYWYRQSLGQGPEFLIYFQGTGAADDSGLPNDRFFAVRPEGSVSTLKIQRTERGDSAVYLCASRLLAGDYNEQFFGPGTRLTVL.

The chain links TRBV5-1 to TRBJ2-3; the match to TRBD2 covers 11 bases. The CDR3 has 16 residues. With V trimmed by 3 bases and J by 2 bases, 5 bases remained unmatched. The germline V gene encodes CDR1 SGHRS and CDR2 YFSETQ. DNA for the CDR3: TGCGCCAGCAGCTACGGGACTAGCGGACCCACAGATACGCAGTATTTT. It specifies CASSYGTSGPTDTQYF.

In this sample, this clone turned up a few times. The V and J genes are TRBV24-1 and TRBJ1-1, with 7 bases lining up with TRBD1. The V gene end was trimmed by 6 bases and the J gene end by 0 bases; junction bases not matched to a gene: 3. The CDR3 consists of 14 residues. Per the germline V gene, CDR1 is KGHDR and CDR2 is SFDVKD. CDR3 region: CATSQTGMNTEAFF. The CDR3 nucleotides read TGTGCCACCAGTCAGACAGGGATGAACACTGAAGCTTTCTTT.

The V gene is TRBV6-2 or TRBV6-3, the J gene TRBJ1-5; D may be TRBD1 (6 bases). The CDR3 has 16 residues. Germline CDR1 and CDR2: MNHEY and SVGEGT. V was shortened by 2 bases and J by 5 bases, with 16 bases between the two germline ends. The DNA for the CDR3 is TGTGCCAGCAGTTACGGGGGCGGCAGCTACCATCAGCCCCAGCATTTT. Residues: CASSYGGGSYHQPQHF.

The chain carries TRBV27 and TRBJ1-2, with D perhaps matching TRBD1 (5 bases). This CDR3 comprises 14 residues. V lost 6 bases to trimming and J lost 0 bases, with 11 bases between them. Germline lookup yields CDR1 MNHEY and CDR2 SMNVEV (reference sequence). CDR3 DNA sequence: TGTGCCAGCAGGAAGCAGGGTTCTAACTATGGCTACACCTTC. As protein: CASRKQGSNYGYTF.

This chain joins TRBV3-1 (or the pseudogene TRBV3-2) and TRBJ2-7; 9 positions match TRBD2. CDR1 LGHDT and CDR2 YNNKEL come from the germline V gene (reference sequence). Trimming took 7 bases from V and 4 from J; bases not matched to a gene: 20. The CDR3 loop spans 18 amino acids. This CDR3 reads CASKTNYIETSGGYEQYV. CDR3 bases: TGTGCCAGCAAGACGAATTACATTGAGACTAGCGGAGGTTACGAGCAGTACGTC.

The CDR3 coding sequence is TGTGCCAGCAGTGAGGGGGACAGAGAATTTCGGCCCCAGCATTTT. This encodes CASSEGDREFRPQHF. The rearrangement joins TRBV6-1 to TRBJ1-5, with 7 bases that match TRBD1. The CDR3 is 15 amino acids. V was pared by 3 bases and J by 9 bases, with 11 bases of the junction left unmatched. In germline, CDR1 is MNHNS, CDR2 SASEGT.